Here is one TCR beta chain with its context. RNA extraction and reverse transcription yielded cDNA as sequencing template. Generated by immunoSEQ multiplex PCR, the TCRdb table keeps only in-frame clones and is missing some. Found here are approximately 40,000 clones, more than 50% of them singletons; the top ten hold about 1.8%. The sample is drawn from a study of CD8+ T cells in alopecia areata. Sorting of the five patients' CD4+ cells gave CD25+CD127- cells as the output. This TCR derives from a human donor with alopecia areata. The sequenced sample was CD4+ Tregs sorted from blood.

CDR3 sequence (DNA): TGTGCCAGCAGCTCCCGACAGGGGATAGGGGAGACCCAGTACTTC. Translated, it gives CASSSRQGIGETQYF. The chain recombines TRBV7-9 with TRBJ2-5, with 8 bases that match TRBD1. Trimming cost V 4 bases and J 5 bases; bases outside gene matches: 9. The CDR3 is 15 amino acids. Germline V CDR1 and CDR2: SEHNR, FQNEAQ (reference sequence).